This T cell receptor beta chain emerged from a study of cytomegalovirus exposure and HLA in healthy donors. Researchers ran the PCR with 60 Vbeta and 13 Jbeta primers. Data came from immunoSEQ multiplex PCR; TCRdb stores just in-frame clones and leaves some out. The sample records 150,000 to 200,000 clones, roughly 73% being singletons. V dropped 4 bases and J dropped 7 bases, with 16 bases sitting between them. The CDR3 extends over 13 amino acids. The V gene's germline CDR1 is GTSNPN and CDR2 SVGIG (reference sequence). This clonotype originated in a middle-aged woman in good health and CMV-seropositive. Material for sequencing was PBMCs. The J gene is TRBJ2-5, the V gene TRBV30, with unresolved D. The CDR3 protein is CAWTRPEIGTQYF. DNA of the CDR3: TGTGCCTGGACGCGTCCGGAGATAGGGACCCAGTACTTC.